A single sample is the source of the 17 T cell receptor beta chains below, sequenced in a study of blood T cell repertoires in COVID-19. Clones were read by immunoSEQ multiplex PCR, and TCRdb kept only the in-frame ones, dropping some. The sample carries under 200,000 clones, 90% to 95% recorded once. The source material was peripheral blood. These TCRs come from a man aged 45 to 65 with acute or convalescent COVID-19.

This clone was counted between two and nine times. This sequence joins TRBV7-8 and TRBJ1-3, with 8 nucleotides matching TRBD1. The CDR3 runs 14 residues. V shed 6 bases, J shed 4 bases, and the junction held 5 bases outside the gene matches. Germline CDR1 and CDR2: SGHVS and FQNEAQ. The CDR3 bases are TGTGCCAGCAGAGACAGGGGAACGGGAAACACCATATATTTT. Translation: CASRDRGTGNTIYF. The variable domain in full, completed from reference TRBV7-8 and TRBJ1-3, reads GAGVSQSPRYKVAKRGQDVALRCDPISGHVSLFWYQQALGQGPEFLTYFQNEAQLDKSGLPSDRFFAERPEGSVSTLKIQRTQQEDSAVYLCASRDRGTGNTIYFGEGSWLTVV.

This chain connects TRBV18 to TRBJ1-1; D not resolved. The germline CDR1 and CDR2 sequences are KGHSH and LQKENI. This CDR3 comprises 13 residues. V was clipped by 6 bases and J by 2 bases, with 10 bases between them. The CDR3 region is CASSGGANTEAFF. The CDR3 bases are TGTGCCAGCTCGGGAGGCGCCAACACTGAAGCTTTCTTT.

CDR3 DNA: TGCAGTGCTAGTAACAGGGATTCTGGAAACACCATATATTTT. It yields the protein CSASNRDSGNTIYF. The gene calls are TRBV20-1 and TRBJ1-3, with TRBD1 as a possible D gene (6 bases). Germline V gene sequence: CDR1 DFQATT, CDR2 SNEGSKA (reference sequence). The ends were cut back, 3 bases at V and 1 base at J, with 10 bases in the middle. The CDR3 consists of 14 residues.

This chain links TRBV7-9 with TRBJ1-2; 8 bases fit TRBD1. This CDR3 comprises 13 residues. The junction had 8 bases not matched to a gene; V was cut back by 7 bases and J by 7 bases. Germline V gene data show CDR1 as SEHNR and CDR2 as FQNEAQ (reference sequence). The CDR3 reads CASIRTGSRGYTF. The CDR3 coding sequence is TGTGCCAGCATCCGGACAGGGTCGCGTGGCTACACCTTC.

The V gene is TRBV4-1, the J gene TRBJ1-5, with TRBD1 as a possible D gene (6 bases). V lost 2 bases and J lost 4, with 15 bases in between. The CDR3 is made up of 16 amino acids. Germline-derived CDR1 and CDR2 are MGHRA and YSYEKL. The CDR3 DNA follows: TGCGCCAGCAGCCAATTCCCACAGGGAAAAAATCAGCCCCAGCATTTT. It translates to CASSQFPQGKNQPQHF.

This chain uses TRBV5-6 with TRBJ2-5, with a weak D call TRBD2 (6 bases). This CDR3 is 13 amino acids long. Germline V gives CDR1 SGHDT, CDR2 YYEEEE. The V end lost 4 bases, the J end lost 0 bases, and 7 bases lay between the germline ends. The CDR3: CASSRDYQETQYF. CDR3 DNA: TGTGCCAGCAGCAGGGACTACCAAGAGACCCAGTACTTC.

The CDR3 nucleotides are TGTGCCAGCAGTCGCGCTAGCGGGGGGTTCTACGAGCAGTACGTC. This sequence encodes CASSRASGGFYEQYV. The chain couples TRBV6-2 or TRBV6-3 to TRBJ2-7, with 11 positions matching TRBD2. There are 15 residues in the CDR3. The germline V gene encodes CDR1 MNHEY and CDR2 SVGEGT. V trimming: 5 bases; J trimming: 3 bases; junction bases outside the gene matches: 6.

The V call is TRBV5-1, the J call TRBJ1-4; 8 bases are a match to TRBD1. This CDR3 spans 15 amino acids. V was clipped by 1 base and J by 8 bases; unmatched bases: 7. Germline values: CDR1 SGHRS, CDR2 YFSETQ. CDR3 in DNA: TGCGCCAGCAGCTTGACCGCAGGGGGCGAGGAAAAACTGTTTTTT. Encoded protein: CASSLTAGGEEKLFF. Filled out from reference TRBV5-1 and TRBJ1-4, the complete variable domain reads KAGVTQTPRYLIKTRGQQVTLSCSPISGHRSVSWYQQTPGQGLQFLFEYFSETQRNKGNFPGRFSGRQFSNSRSEMNVSTLELGDSALYLCASSLTAGGEEKLFFGSGTQLSVL.

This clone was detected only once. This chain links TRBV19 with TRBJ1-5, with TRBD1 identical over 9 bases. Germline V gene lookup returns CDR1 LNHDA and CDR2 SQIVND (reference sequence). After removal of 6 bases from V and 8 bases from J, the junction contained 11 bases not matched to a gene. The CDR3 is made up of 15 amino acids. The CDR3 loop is CASRPLQGAGKPQHF. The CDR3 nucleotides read TGTGCCAGTAGGCCCTTACAGGGGGCGGGTAAGCCCCAGCATTTT.

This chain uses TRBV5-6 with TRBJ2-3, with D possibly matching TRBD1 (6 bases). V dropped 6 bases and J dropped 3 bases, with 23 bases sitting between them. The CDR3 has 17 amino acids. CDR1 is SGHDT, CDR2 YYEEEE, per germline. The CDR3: CASTHRPGVVFTDTQYF. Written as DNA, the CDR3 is TGTGCCAGCACCCATCGTCCAGGGGTGGTTTTTACAGATACGCAGTATTTT.

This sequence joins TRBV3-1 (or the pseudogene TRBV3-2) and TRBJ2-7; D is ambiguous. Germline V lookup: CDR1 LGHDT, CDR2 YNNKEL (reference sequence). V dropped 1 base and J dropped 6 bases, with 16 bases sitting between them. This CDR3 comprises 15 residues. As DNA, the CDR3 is TGTGCCAGCAGCCAAGTTCTAGTCCGACCCATCGAGCAGTACTTC. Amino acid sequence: CASSQVLVRPIEQYF.

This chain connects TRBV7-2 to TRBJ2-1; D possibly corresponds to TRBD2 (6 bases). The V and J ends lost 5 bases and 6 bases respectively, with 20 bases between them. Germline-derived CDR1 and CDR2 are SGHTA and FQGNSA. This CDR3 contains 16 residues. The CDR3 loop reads CASSSQPGTLGNEQFF. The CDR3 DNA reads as TGTGCCAGCAGCAGCCAACCAGGGACTTTGGGCAATGAGCAGTTCTTC.

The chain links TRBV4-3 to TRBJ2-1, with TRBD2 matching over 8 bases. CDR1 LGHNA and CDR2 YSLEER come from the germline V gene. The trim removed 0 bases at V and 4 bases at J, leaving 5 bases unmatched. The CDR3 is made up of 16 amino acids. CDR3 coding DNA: TGCGCCAGCAGCCAAGATGCGGGGGGCGGGTACAATGAGCAGTTCTTC. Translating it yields CASSQDAGGGYNEQFF.

CDR3: CASSLGAGGPYTGELFF. CDR3 DNA: TGTGCCAGCAGTTTGGGAGCGGGGGGCCCCTACACCGGGGAGCTGTTTTTT. This chain connects TRBV27 to TRBJ2-2; 9 bases line up with TRBD2. This CDR3 has 17 residues. V dropped 3 bases and J dropped 3; count of bases not matched to a gene: 8. The germline V gene encodes CDR1 MNHEY and CDR2 SMNVEV (reference sequence).

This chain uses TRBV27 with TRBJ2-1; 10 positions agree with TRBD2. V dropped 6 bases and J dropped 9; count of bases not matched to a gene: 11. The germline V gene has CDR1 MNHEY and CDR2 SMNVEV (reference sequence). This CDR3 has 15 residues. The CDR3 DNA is TGTGCCAGCAGGCTAGCGGGAGAACAGTCCGGTGAGCAGTTCTTC. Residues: CASRLAGEQSGEQFF.

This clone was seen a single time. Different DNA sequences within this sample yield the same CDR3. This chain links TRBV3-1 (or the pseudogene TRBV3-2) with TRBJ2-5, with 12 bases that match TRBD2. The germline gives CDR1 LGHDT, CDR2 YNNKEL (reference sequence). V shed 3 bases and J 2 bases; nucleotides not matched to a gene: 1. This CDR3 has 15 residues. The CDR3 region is CASSHLAGGQETQYF. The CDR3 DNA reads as TGTGCCAGCAGCCACCTAGCGGGGGGGCAAGAGACCCAGTACTTC.

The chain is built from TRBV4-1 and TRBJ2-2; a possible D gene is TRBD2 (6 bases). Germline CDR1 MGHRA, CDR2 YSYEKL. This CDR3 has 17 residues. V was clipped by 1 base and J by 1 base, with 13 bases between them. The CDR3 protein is CASSQGRLRGNTGELFF. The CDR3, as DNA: TGCGCCAGCAGCCAAGGTCGCCTGCGGGGGAACACCGGGGAGCTGTTTTTT.